This T cell receptor (beta chain) came from a study of blood T cell repertoires in COVID-19 (TCRdb year 2020). About the full investigation: Samples from collaborators originated in the United States, Italy and Spain and spanned both the acute and convalescent phases of COVID-19. Sample metadata almost always included a de-identified subject ID, COVID-19 status, age in years and sex. Deeply sampled blood TCRbeta repertoires from subjects exposed to, actively infected with, or recovered from COVID-19 were included in the dataset. The repertoires were made available in a free public database intended to serve as a resource for research on the immune response to SARS-CoV-2. The prospective study material was composed of cDNA or gDNA derived from T cells, B-cell-depleted T cells, or PBMCs. HLA class I and class II types, where available, came from metadata supplied by the sample provider rather than from assay-based typing. The samples were drawn from the first 160 participants of the ongoing ImmuneRACE study and from 1,254 subjects provided by 6 global collaborators.

The CDR3, from cysteine to phenylalanine, totals 11 residues. Only CDR3 DNA is held: 33 bases, read in frame from base 1. V is clipped by 3 bases and J by 4 bases, and the sequence between their germline boundaries is 3 bases long. A remark on this clone: This receptor's antigen is unknown. Base qualities were left out, and no much larger clone turns up one base away.

Results and caveats for the whole study, not just this receptor: How much clinical and demographic metadata was included differed by source and by participant, and the metadata was provided uncurated.

TCRbeta CDR3 regions were amplified from genomic DNA by means of the immunoSEQ Assay, a bias-controlled multiplex PCR. In the paper's pipeline: The number of nucleated cells in each sample was estimated from the amplification of reference gene primers within the assay. To quantify the absolute abundance of each unique TCRbeta CDR3 rearrangement, sequence reads were collapsed and filtered. For each sample, productive Simpson clonality was calculated by taking the square root of Simpson's diversity index across productive rearrangements. TCRdb took this table from immuneACCESS and kept in-frame rearrangements with V and J called. Such tables lack part of the clones; where checked against another copy, unresolved V genes explain under half of the gap, and the rest is unexplained. V, J and clone size were drawn from that table, and D and trimming were deduced from the DNA. The sample records approximately 72,000 clones, roughly 88% of which are singletons. The ten top clones hold 25% to 35% of the sample.

Collaborating institutions collected whole blood in K2EDTA tubes following their own protocols. For TCRbeta analysis, collaborators shipped samples as frozen whole blood, isolated PBMCs, or DNA extracted from either of those sample types. The sequence came from a man aged 50 to 59 with acute or convalescent COVID-19. Recombination linked TRBV12-3 or TRBV12-4 to TRBJ1-2, with the identity of the D gene unclear. Sequenced material: peripheral blood. The CDR3 sequence is CASSLSYGYTF. The base sequence is TGTGCCAGCAGTTTGAGCTATGGCTACACCTTC.